This TCR beta chain is drawn from a study of CD8 T cells in ankylosing spondylitis. The study, taken as a whole, reports: Disease-linked clones were CD8+ and relatively rare in peripheral blood. Reported data indicate significant enrichment of disease-linked clones within matched ankylosing spondylitis synovial fluid. The study identified a TCR beta motif of under ten highly homologous variants that appeared characteristic of ankylosing spondylitis blood.

As the method for making TCR beta libraries, quantitative 5'-RACE with molecular barcodes was used. MiXCR, applied by TCRdb to the 5' RACE reads, yields one record per CDR3 protein. Of about 700,000 distinct CDR3 sequences listed, 15% to 20% are singletons. Regarding this clonotype: Antigen unknown.

Germline V lookup: CDR1 WSHSY, CDR2 SAAADI. This CDR3 spans 15 amino acids. The V gene lost 6 bases and the J gene lost 0 bases, with 12 bases spanning the gap. The chain uses TRBV10-2 and TRBJ2-1, with D perhaps matching TRBD1 (5 bases). Sequenced material: blood, either unsorted or a sorted T cell fraction (not recorded which). The clonotype comes from a male donor with ankylosing spondylitis. The CDR3 here is CASRDIESSYNEQFF. In DNA, the CDR3 is TGCGCCAGCAGGGACATCGAGAGCTCCTACAATGAGCAGTTCTTC.